Listed below are T cell receptor beta chains from one sample, sequenced in a study of shared clonotypes between healthy human individuals. This table comes from immunoSEQ multiplex PCR, and its TCRdb copy is limited to in-frame clones, with some not included. This sample has about half a million clones, with roughly three quarters found just once. Sequences were obtained from PBMCs. The source is a woman in her forties in good health. Some clones in this sample may be carry-over from other donors' samples. CDR3s include the opening cysteine and the closing phenylalanine or tryptophan. Each record gives: CDR3 DNA, CDR3 protein, clone size, D gene, J gene, V gene. The D gene is left open where the match is weak. Clone size is given for some rows only: seen once, a few or many times, or a class if the clone is expanded.

cdr3_nt: TGTGCCATCAGTGAGTCGACTAGCGGGCAACCGTACAATGAGCAGTTCTTC
cdr3_aa: CAISESTSGQPYNEQFF
clone_size: once
d_call: TRBD2
j_call: TRBJ2-1
v_call: TRBV10-3

cdr3_nt: TGTGCCAGCTCACCACCCGCAGACTACGAGCAGTACTTC
cdr3_aa: CASSPPADYEQYF
clone_size: .
d_call: .
j_call: TRBJ2-7
v_call: TRBV18

cdr3_nt: TGTGCCAGCAGCTTGTTCGGGAATAATGTCGCCAATCAGCCCCAGCATTTT
cdr3_aa: CASSLFGNNVANQPQHF
clone_size: .
d_call: .
j_call: TRBJ1-5
v_call: TRBV5-6

cdr3_nt: TGTGCCAGCAGCAAGCGGACAGGGGGCCAGGCAGATACGCAGTATTTT
cdr3_aa: CASSKRTGGQADTQYF
clone_size: .
d_call: TRBD1
j_call: TRBJ2-3
v_call: TRBV11-2

cdr3_nt: TGTGCCAGCAGCCAAGACAAGCTTGAGCAGTTCTTC
cdr3_aa: CASSQDKLEQFF
clone_size: .
d_call: .
j_call: TRBJ2-1
v_call: TRBV11-2

cdr3_nt: TGTGCCAGCACTGGAACTCAGCGGGAGTCCGGTTGGTCCGGGGAGCTGTTTTTT
cdr3_aa: CASTGTQRESGWSGELFF
clone_size: .
d_call: TRBD2
j_call: TRBJ2-2
v_call: TRBV27

cdr3_nt: TGTGCCAGCATTCGAAGGGAGGGTGGCTATGGCTACACCTTC
cdr3_aa: CASIRREGGYGYTF
clone_size: .
d_call: .
j_call: TRBJ1-2
v_call: TRBV2

cdr3_nt: TGTGCCAGCAGGGGCTGGGGTAACTATGGCTACACCTTC
cdr3_aa: CASRGWGNYGYTF
clone_size: .
d_call: .
j_call: TRBJ1-2
v_call: TRBV5-6

cdr3_nt: TGTGCCAGCGTCGTGGGACAGCGAAATGAAAAACTGTTTTTT
cdr3_aa: CASVVGQRNEKLFF
clone_size: .
d_call: TRBD1
j_call: TRBJ1-4
v_call: TRBV2

cdr3_nt: TGCAGCGTCGACACGGGACTAGCGACCTATGAGCAGTTCTTC
cdr3_aa: CSVDTGLATYEQFF
clone_size: .
d_call: TRBD2
j_call: TRBJ2-1
v_call: TRBV29-1

cdr3_nt: TGTGCCAGTAGGTTCGACAGAATGAACACCGGGGAGCTGTTTTTT
cdr3_aa: CASRFDRMNTGELFF
clone_size: .
d_call: .
j_call: TRBJ2-2
v_call: TRBV2

cdr3_nt: TGTGCCAGCTCACCGCAGGACAGTGCTAACTATGGCTACACCTTC
cdr3_aa: CASSPQDSANYGYTF
clone_size: .
d_call: .
j_call: TRBJ1-2
v_call: TRBV18

cdr3_nt: TGTGCCAGCAGCTTTGGCGGGGCCCTCTACAATGAGCAGTTCTTC
cdr3_aa: CASSFGGALYNEQFF
clone_size: .
d_call: .
j_call: TRBJ2-1
v_call: TRBV7-3

cdr3_nt: TGTGCCAGCAGCAAGGGACTAGCGGGGTCAGGGGATACGCAGTATTTT
cdr3_aa: CASSKGLAGSGDTQYF
clone_size: few
d_call: TRBD2
j_call: TRBJ2-3
v_call: TRBV7-7

cdr3_nt: TGCGCCAGCAGCTTGGACCCGTCAGGCCCTAGGACCCAGTACTTC
cdr3_aa: CASSLDPSGPRTQYF
clone_size: .
d_call: .
j_call: TRBJ2-5
v_call: TRBV5-1

cdr3_nt: TGTGCCTGGAACCGAGACCTCCGTGGGACAGGGTTCAACTATGGCTACACCTTC
cdr3_aa: CAWNRDLRGTGFNYGYTF
clone_size: .
d_call: TRBD1
j_call: TRBJ1-2
v_call: TRBV30

cdr3_nt: TGTGCCAGCAGCGTAGAAGGGACTAGAGGAGAGACCCAGTACTTC
cdr3_aa: CASSVEGTRGETQYF
clone_size: .
d_call: TRBD2
j_call: TRBJ2-5
v_call: TRBV9

cdr3_nt: TGCGCCAGCAGTGAGTCGACAGGGTCAAGCTACGAGCAGTACTTC
cdr3_aa: CASSESTGSSYEQYF
clone_size: .
d_call: TRBD1
j_call: TRBJ2-7
v_call: TRBV10-2

cdr3_nt: TGTGCCAGTCGTAGACAGGGGAACTACGAGCAGTACTTC
cdr3_aa: CASRRQGNYEQYF
clone_size: .
d_call: TRBD1
j_call: TRBJ2-7
v_call: TRBV5-4

cdr3_nt: TGTGCCAGCAGTCCCCCAACTGAGCGGGAGGCCCAAGAGACCCAGTACTTC
cdr3_aa: CASSPPTEREAQETQYF
clone_size: .
d_call: TRBD2
j_call: TRBJ2-5
v_call: TRBV28

cdr3_nt: TGTGCCAGCCCCGAGTGGGGGGGGAACACTGAAGCTTTCTTT
cdr3_aa: CASPEWGGNTEAFF
clone_size: .
d_call: .
j_call: TRBJ1-1
v_call: TRBV27

cdr3_nt: TGCGCCAGCAGTGAGTCGAGGGCAGGGGGCATTCAGTACTTC
cdr3_aa: CASSESRAGGIQYF
clone_size: .
d_call: TRBD1
j_call: TRBJ2-4
v_call: TRBV10-1

cdr3_nt: TGTGCCAGCAGCTTGAGCGGGACTTTCTACGAGCAGTACTTC
cdr3_aa: CASSLSGTFYEQYF
clone_size: .
d_call: TRBD2
j_call: TRBJ2-7
v_call: TRBV11-1

cdr3_nt: TGTGCCAGCTCACCAGGGCAGAGCGTCTACGAGCAGTACTTC
cdr3_aa: CASSPGQSVYEQYF
clone_size: once
d_call: .
j_call: TRBJ2-7
v_call: TRBV18

cdr3_nt: TGTGCCAGCAGCTTGGCTGGTGGGGGCTACGAGCAGTACTTC
cdr3_aa: CASSLAGGGYEQYF
clone_size: .
d_call: .
j_call: TRBJ2-7
v_call: TRBV5-5